This T cell receptor beta chain was found in a study of T cells in Graves' hyperthyroidism and ophthalmopathy. Exclusion followed for patients with uncontrolled infection, other autoimmune disease, pregnancy or lactation. It was RNA transcripts that yielded the amplified TCR beta CDR3 regions. The study used the HTBI primer set for a first-round RT-PCR of the TCR CDR3. TCRdb recomputed calls from the multiplex PCR reads with MiXCR, one row per CDR3 protein. This repertoire shows approximately 410,000 distinct CDR3 sequences, roughly 14% found once; its top ten account for under 15%. The study, taken as a whole, reports: Ophthalmopathy onset followed model prediction by a median about six months.

This clonotype was recorded many times. The antigen remains unidentified. The length of the CDR3 is 13 residues. Germline CDR1 and CDR2: SSHAT and FNYEAQ (reference sequence). J is TRBJ2-3 and V is TRBV7-7; 10 bases agree with TRBD2. The receptor was isolated from a man aged 18 to 30 with Graves' ophthalmopathy. Material: blood. CDR3 sequence: CATGLAVTDTQYF. CDR3 DNA: TGTGCTACCGGACTAGCGGTCACAGATACGCAGTATTTT.